This T cell receptor (beta chain) was obtained from a study of blood T cells in healthy people across ages. Through a sample-barcoded 5' primer and a J-beta primer mix, a second PCR was run for roughly 6 to 12 cycles. MiXCR was run by TCRdb on the 5' RACE reads, yielding one entry per CDR3 protein. In the table there are around 990,000 distinct CDR3 sequences, roughly two fifths of which are singletons. Germline V lookup: CDR1 LGHNA, CDR2 YNFKEQ. The CDR3 length is 15 residues. Trimming removed 1 base at V and 3 bases at J, with 12 bases between. The sequencing input was blood. The clonotype originates from a man between 18 and 29 years old in good health. The chain combines TRBV4-2 with TRBJ1-1; D ambiguous. CDR3 protein: CASSQGTLMDTEAFF. CDR3 sequence (DNA): TGTGCCAGCAGCCAAGGTACGCTTATGGACACTGAAGCTTTCTTT.